These 29 T cell receptor beta chains originate from one sample sequenced in a study of blood T cell repertoires in COVID-19. Clones were read by immunoSEQ multiplex PCR, and TCRdb kept only the in-frame ones, dropping some. Of about 140,000 clones listed, around 83% are singletons. Sequenced input: peripheral blood. These receptors originate from a human donor with acute or convalescent COVID-19. The donor label of this sample is uncertain.

The DNA of the CDR3 is TGTGCCAGCAGCCCGGAGGGACTATTCTACAATGAGCAGTTCTTC. Translated: CASSPEGLFYNEQFF. This chain uses TRBV5-4 with TRBJ2-1, with 7 bases matching TRBD2. The J segment lost 3 bases and the V segment lost 4 bases, leaving 7 bases of the junction unmatched. The germline V gene encodes CDR1 SGHNT and CDR2 YYREEE (reference sequence). The CDR3 contains 15 residues.

This rearrangement joins TRBV5-6 to TRBJ1-5, with 8 bases fitting TRBD1. The CDR3 sequence is 13 residues long. The germline gives CDR1 SGHDT, CDR2 YYEEEE. V gave up 4 bases and J gave up 11 bases; unmatched junction bases: 8. CDR3 sequence (DNA): TGTGCCAGCAGCCTAGGGACAGGTGTGGCCCAGCATTTT. The encoded protein is CASSLGTGVAQHF. The complete variable domain, with remaining parts taken from reference TRBV5-6 and TRBJ1-5, reads DAGVTQSPTHLIKTRGQQVTLRCSPKSGHDTVSWYQQALGQGPQFIFQYYEEEERQRGNFPDRFSGHQFPNYSSELNVNALLLGDSALYLCASSLGTGVAQHFGDGTRLSIL.

The rearrangement uses TRBV5-4 and TRBJ2-3, with 13 bases identical to TRBD2. Germline CDR1 reads SGHNT; CDR2 reads YYREEE (reference sequence). Germline trimming cut 0 bases from V and 5 bases from J; bases unmatched to any gene: 0. The length of the CDR3 is 15 residues. This chain's CDR3 is CASSLGTSGRDTQYF. The CDR3 nucleotides are TGTGCCAGCAGCTTGGGGACTAGCGGGAGAGATACGCAGTATTTT.

The chain joins TRBV5-4 to TRBJ2-3, with a weak D call TRBD2 (5 bases). There are 14 residues in the CDR3. V lost 5 bases and J 9 bases, leaving 19 bases between the germline ends. Looked up from germline, CDR1 is SGHNT and CDR2 is YYREEE (reference sequence). The CDR3: CASSSRAQAETQYF. The CDR3 coding sequence is TGTGCCAGCAGTTCCCGGGCCCAAGCGGAAACGCAGTATTTT.

The J gene is TRBJ2-2, the V gene TRBV5-1; no firm D call. The V end lost 0 bases, the J end lost 4 bases, and 7 bases lay between the germline ends. The CDR3 sequence is 14 residues long. Germline V CDR1 and CDR2: SGHRS, YFSETQ. The DNA of the CDR3 is TGCGCCAGCAGCTTGGTGACTCGCACCGGGGAGCTGTTTTTT. Encoded protein: CASSLVTRTGELFF.

The V and J genes are TRBV5-1 and TRBJ1-2; 7 nucleotides align to TRBD1. Trimming cost V 0 bases and J 3 bases; bases outside gene matches: 8. Germline lookup yields CDR1 SGHRS and CDR2 YFSETQ. This CDR3 is built from 16 residues. This CDR3 is CASSLGSGTAHYGYTF. The CDR3 nucleotides are TGCGCCAGCAGCTTGGGATCCGGGACAGCCCACTATGGCTACACCTTC.

This sequence joins TRBV4-2 and TRBJ2-1; 8 nucleotides agree with TRBD2. The V gene end was trimmed by 4 bases and the J gene end by 4 bases; junction bases not matched to a gene: 3. Germline CDR1 LGHNA, CDR2 YNFKEQ. This CDR3 has 14 amino acids. CDR3 DNA: TGTGCCAGCAGCCCGGGGACTAGTTACAATGAGCAGTTCTTC. This sequence encodes CASSPGTSYNEQFF.

CDR3: CASGLTGGTGELFF. In DNA, the CDR3 is TGTGCTAGTGGTTTGACAGGGGGCACCGGGGAGCTGTTTTTT. This chain joins TRBV12-5 and TRBJ2-2; 8 nucleotides line up with TRBD1. This CDR3 comprises 14 residues. Germline assignment: CDR1 LGHNT and CDR2 FRNRAP. Trimming cost V 2 bases and J 4 bases; bases outside gene matches: 0.

The genes are TRBV6-1 and TRBJ1-2; 7 nucleotides match TRBD1. This CDR3 comprises 13 residues. Per germline, CDR1 MNHNS and CDR2 SASEGT. V dropped 2 bases and J dropped 8; count of bases not matched to a gene: 5. CDR3 protein: CASSETNRGGYTF. The CDR3 DNA sequence: TGTGCCAGCAGTGAAACGAACAGGGGAGGCTACACCTTC.

This chain uses TRBV7-3 with TRBJ2-3; maybe TRBD1 (6 bases). The germline V and J ends were trimmed by 5 bases and 0 bases, with 15 bases remaining between them. Germline CDR1 is SGHTA and CDR2 is FQGTGA. The CDR3 length is 16 residues. CDR3 sequence: CASSPKGDMSTDTQYF. The CDR3 DNA follows: TGTGCCAGCAGCCCAAAGGGGGATATGAGCACAGATACGCAGTATTTT.

The V gene is TRBV12-3 or TRBV12-4, the J gene TRBJ1-2; D may be TRBD1 (6 bases). The CDR3 loop spans 13 amino acids. V was clipped by 7 bases and J by 8 bases, with 17 bases between them. The CDR3 DNA sequence: TGTGCCAGCACCCGGACAGAAAGTAGCGGCTACACCTTC. Amino acids: CASTRTESSGYTF.

This clone was seen a few times. The chain uses TRBV27 and TRBJ2-1, with a tentative D call TRBD2 (5 bases). The CDR3 runs 14 residues. The V gene lost 6 bases and the J gene lost 4 bases, with 13 bases spanning the gap. Germline V CDR1 and CDR2: MNHEY, SMNVEV (reference sequence). The CDR3 sequence: CASREGARYNEQFF. In nucleotides, the CDR3 is TGTGCCAGCAGAGAGGGCGCGAGGTACAATGAGCAGTTCTTC.

This clone has just a few counts. The chain links TRBV10-2 to TRBJ2-1; 12 nucleotides match TRBD2. The CDR3 has 17 residues. The V segment lost 4 bases and the J segment 9 bases; nucleotides outside the gene matches: 13. Per the germline V gene, CDR1 is WSHSY and CDR2 is SAAADI. CDR3 loop: CASSGRLAGARVLEQFF. CDR3 DNA: TGCGCCAGCAGTGGGCGACTAGCGGGAGCTCGAGTGCTTGAGCAGTTCTTC.

V is TRBV7-3 and J is TRBJ2-2; D might be TRBD1 (5 bases). Germline CDR1 SGHTA, CDR2 FQGTGA. Trimming took 5 bases from V and 4 from J, leaving 14 bases between them. The CDR3 totals 15 residues. The DNA of the CDR3 is TGTGCCAGCAGCCAGGGTCAGGTTATCACCGGGGAGCTGTTTTTT. Its protein product is CASSQGQVITGELFF.

This chain connects TRBV7-8 to TRBJ2-7; 7 bases line up with TRBD1. After removal of 3 bases from V and 4 bases from J, the junction contained 9 bases not matched to a gene. This CDR3 contains 15 residues. CDR1 and CDR2 from the germline V gene are SGHVS and FQNEAQ. The DNA of the CDR3 is TGTGCCAGCAGCTTCCAGACAGGGTTCGCTTACGAGCAGTACTTC. Translated: CASSFQTGFAYEQYF. The complete variable domain, with remaining parts taken from reference TRBV7-8 and TRBJ2-7, reads GAGVSQSPRYKVAKRGQDVALRCDPISGHVSLFWYQQALGQGPEFLTYFQNEAQLDKSGLPSDRFFAERPEGSVSTLKIQRTQQEDSAVYLCASSFQTGFAYEQYFGPGTRLTVT.

The gene calls are TRBV5-6 and TRBJ1-5; D gene uncertain. This CDR3 is built from 12 residues. The V and J ends lost 4 bases and 2 bases respectively, with 4 bases between them. Per the germline V gene, CDR1 is SGHDT and CDR2 is YYEEEE. CDR3 DNA sequence: TGTGCCAGCAGCATAGGCAATCAGCCCCAGCATTTT. Translating gives CASSIGNQPQHF.

V usage is TRBV4-2 and J usage is TRBJ1-2; 12 bases map to TRBD1. There are 15 residues in the CDR3. The ends lost 0 bases at V and 7 bases at J; junction bases unmatched: 3. Germline V gene lookup returns CDR1 LGHNA and CDR2 YNFKEQ. CDR3 protein: CASSQDGTGGFGYTF. CDR3 sequence (DNA): TGTGCCAGCAGCCAAGACGGGACAGGGGGCTTTGGCTACACCTTC.

This clone appeared once. The chain recombines TRBV5-1 with TRBJ2-7, with TRBD2 matching 11 bases. CDR3 length: 13 amino acids. Germline values: CDR1 SGHRS, CDR2 YFSETQ. J gave up 2 bases and V 9 bases, and 4 bases lay outside the gene matches. The CDR3 region is CATGTSGPYEQYF. In DNA form, the CDR3 reads TGCGCCACCGGGACTAGCGGACCCTACGAGCAGTACTTC.

V usage is TRBV6-5 and J usage is TRBJ1-1, with D perhaps TRBD1 (6 bases). The germline CDR1 and CDR2 sequences are MNHEY and SVGAGI. Trimming shortened V by 2 bases and J by 2 bases, and 12 bases separated the two germline ends. This CDR3 is built from 15 residues. CDR3 sequence: CASSYQDRFNTEAFF. The CDR3, as DNA: TGTGCCAGCAGTTACCAGGACAGATTCAACACTGAAGCTTTCTTT.

The chain couples TRBV14 to TRBJ2-1; TRBD2 might be the D (6 bases). CDR3 size: 16 residues. With 4 bases removed from V and 1 base from J, the gap between germline ends came to 14 bases. CDR1 and CDR2 (germline): SGHDN, FVKESK. This chain's CDR3 is CASSRLGGMSYNEQFF. The CDR3 bases are TGTGCCAGCAGCCGACTAGGCGGGATGTCCTACAATGAGCAGTTCTTC.

This chain links TRBV5-1 with TRBJ2-3, with D unresolved. The CDR3 extends over 14 amino acids. V was pared by 5 bases and J by 0 bases, with 10 bases between. Germline CDR1 reads SGHRS; CDR2 reads YFSETQ. This CDR3 is CASRPGISTDTQYF. DNA of the CDR3: TGCGCCAGCAGGCCAGGAATTAGCACAGATACGCAGTATTTT. Full variable domain (remainder filled in from reference TRBV5-1 and TRBJ2-3): KAGVTQTPRYLIKTRGQQVTLSCSPISGHRSVSWYQQTPGQGLQFLFEYFSETQRNKGNFPGRFSGRQFSNSRSEMNVSTLELGDSALYLCASRPGISTDTQYFGPGTRLTVL.

V usage is TRBV6-6 and J usage is TRBJ2-7; 8 bases map to TRBD2. Germline CDR1 is MNHNY and CDR2 is SVGAGI (reference sequence). The CDR3 spans 14 residues. Losses at the gene ends were 6 bases for V and 2 bases for J; bases not matched to a gene: 6. CDR3 sequence (DNA): TGTGCCAGCAGCTTGACTAGCGAGCCCTACGAGCAGTACTTC. It is translated as CASSLTSEPYEQYF.

The genes are TRBV27 and TRBJ2-3; 8 bases fit TRBD2. The germline CDR1 and CDR2 sequences are MNHEY and SMNVEV (reference sequence). The CDR3 consists of 17 residues. Trimming at V came to 3 bases and at J to 2 bases, leaving 10 bases not matched to a gene. The chain's CDR3 is CASSLGSSGSLTDTQYF. The CDR3 DNA sequence: TGTGCCAGCAGTTTGGGATCTAGCGGGTCCCTCACAGATACGCAGTATTTT.

The chain is built from TRBV28 and TRBJ1-2; D uncertain. There are 15 residues in the CDR3. Deletions cut 2 bases from V and 0 bases from J, with 10 bases between. Germline V gene lookup returns CDR1 MDHEN and CDR2 SYDVKM. The CDR3 nucleotides read TGTGCCAGCAGTTTACTTGGCAGAACTAACTATGGCTACACCTTC. Protein product: CASSLLGRTNYGYTF.

This chain joins TRBV11-2 and TRBJ2-7; the D is unclear. The CDR3 contains 11 residues. Trimming left V 5 bases short and J 3 bases short, with 5 bases between. CDR1 and CDR2 from the germline V gene are SGHAT and FQNNGV. This chain's CDR3 is CASSPFYEQYF. Written as DNA, the CDR3 is TGTGCCAGCAGCCCTTTCTACGAGCAGTACTTC.

The gene calls are TRBV7-9 and TRBJ1-2; D remains unclear. Germline V gene lookup returns CDR1 SEHNR and CDR2 FQNEAQ (reference sequence). V gave up 1 base and J gave up 7 bases, with 7 bases separating them. This CDR3 region has 12 residues. CDR3 loop: CASSLVEGGYTF. As DNA, the CDR3 is TGTGCCAGCAGCTTAGTGGAGGGTGGCTACACCTTC.

The rearrangement links TRBV6-1 to TRBJ2-7, with 16 bases fitting TRBD2. CDR1 is MNHNS, CDR2 SASEGT, per germline. The CDR3 has 16 residues. The J segment lost 5 bases and the V segment lost 4 bases, leaving 5 bases of the junction unmatched. The CDR3 DNA sequence: TGTGCCAGCAGTGGTGCGGGACTAGCGGGGGGGAACGAGCAGTACTTC. Amino acid sequence: CASSGAGLAGGNEQYF.

The CDR3 region is CASSPWGQGLSYEQYF. The CDR3 DNA reads TGTGCCAGCAGCCCATGGGGACAGGGGCTGAGCTACGAGCAGTACTTC. The gene calls are TRBV7-2 and TRBJ2-7, with 10 bases identical to TRBD1. Germline V CDR1 and CDR2: SGHTA, FQGNSA. The CDR3 is 16 amino acids. V dropped 5 bases and J dropped 3; count of bases not matched to a gene: 10.

The gene calls are TRBV5-1 and TRBJ1-1, with 7 bases lining up with TRBD1. V trimming: 4 bases; J trimming: 13 bases; junction bases outside the gene matches: 16. The length of the CDR3 is 14 residues. The V gene's germline CDR1 is SGHRS and CDR2 YFSETQ. CDR3 nucleotides: TGCGCCAGCAGCATTAACCGGGACAGCCCATTTCTTTTCTTT. Translation gives CASSINRDSPFLFF.